These 4 T cell receptor beta chains came from one sample sequenced in a study of T cell responses to AZD1222 COVID-19 vaccine. Clones were sequenced by immunoSEQ multiplex PCR, and TCRdb holds only the in-frame ones, with some missing. In the table there are 68,000 or so clones, around nine tenths of which are singletons. The material sequenced was peripheral blood, taken on day 0 of AZD1222 vaccination. All receptors come from an adult in good health.

V usage is TRBV5-1 and J usage is TRBJ2-3; 7 nucleotides match TRBD2. After removal of 4 bases from V and 13 bases from J, the junction contained 12 bases not matched to a gene. The CDR3 runs to 13 residues. Looked up from germline, CDR1 is SGHRS and CDR2 is YFSETQ. The CDR3 sequence: CASSPIVREREYF. CDR3 sequence (DNA): TGCGCCAGCAGCCCGATCGTGCGGGAGAGGGAGTATTTT.

The rearrangement joins TRBV13 to TRBJ2-3; a weak D match, TRBD2 (6 bases). The CDR3 runs to 16 residues. The V end lost 4 bases, the J end lost 2 bases, and 16 bases lay between the germline ends. Germline lookup yields CDR1 PRHDT and CDR2 FYEKMQ (reference sequence). CDR3 DNA: TGTGCCAGCAGCTCGCACCAACTAGCCCTCACAGATACGCAGTATTTT. Protein: CASSSHQLALTDTQYF.

The V gene is TRBV11-2, the J gene TRBJ1-3, with D unresolved. The germline V gene encodes CDR1 SGHAT and CDR2 FQNNGV. Trimming took off 1 base at V and 11 bases at J, with 12 bases between the two ends. The CDR3 has 13 residues. CDR3 bases: TGTGCCAGCAGCTTAGGAGACCAGTTCCCCATATATTTT. This translates into CASSLGDQFPIYF. The variable domain in full, with the rest retrieved from reference TRBV11-2 and TRBJ1-3, is EAGVAQSPRYKIIEKRQSVAFWCNPISGHATLYWYQQILGQGPKLLIQFQNNGVVDDSQLPKDRFSAERLKGVDSTLKIQPAKLEDSAVYLCASSLGDQFPIYFGEGSWLTVV.

The rearrangement uses TRBV4-1 and TRBJ1-6, with D uncertain. The germline V and J ends were trimmed by 6 bases and 7 bases, with 22 bases remaining between them. Germline CDR1 and CDR2: MGHRA and YSYEKL. This CDR3 has 17 amino acids. This chain's CDR3 is CASSPGLIRLRNSPLHF. In DNA, the CDR3 is TGCGCCAGCAGTCCGGGCCTGATCAGATTGCGAAATTCACCCCTCCACTTT.